One and the same sample provided the 21 T cell receptor beta chains below, sequenced in a study of blood T cell repertoires in COVID-19. The protocol was immunoSEQ multiplex PCR, while the TCRdb copy is restricted to in-frame clones and leaves out a portion. Found here are roughly 240,000 clones, around 88% of them singletons; the top ten hold approximately 6%. The sequencing sample was made of peripheral blood. These TCRs come from a woman older than 75 with COVID-19, enrolled during active disease.

The rearrangement joins TRBV5-4 to TRBJ1-3; a possible D gene is TRBD1 (5 bases). The V end was cut by 1 base, the J end by 0 bases, with 14 bases between. The CDR3 has 17 amino acids. Germline CDR1 and CDR2: SGHNT and YYREEE (reference sequence). The DNA for the CDR3 is TGTGCCAGCAGCTTGAGGTCGCCAGGGCCCTCTGGAAACACCATATATTTT. Protein sequence: CASSLRSPGPSGNTIYF.

J is TRBJ1-2 and V is TRBV28; 7 nucleotides align to TRBD1. V shed 6 bases, J shed 8 bases, and the junction held 12 bases outside the gene matches. This CDR3 has 14 amino acids. In germline, CDR1 is MDHEN, CDR2 SYDVKM. CDR3 amino acids: CASRLSTGVYGYTF. Here the CDR3 DNA reads TGTGCCAGCAGACTCTCTACAGGGGTTTACGGCTACACCTTC.

The chain links TRBV5-4 to TRBJ1-2; possible D gene TRBD1, 6 bases. Per germline, CDR1 SGHNT and CDR2 YYREEE (reference sequence). The V and J ends lost 4 bases and 5 bases respectively, with 9 bases between them. The CDR3 extends over 12 amino acids. The DNA for the CDR3 is TGTGCCAGCAGCATCGACAGGTATGGCTACACCTTC. This gives the protein CASSIDRYGYTF.

The chain has TRBV18 and TRBJ1-5; tentatively, D is TRBD1 (6 bases). This CDR3 has 13 amino acids. Looked up from germline, CDR1 is KGHSH and CDR2 is LQKENI. Between the trimmed V and J ends, which lost 5 bases and 7 bases, there was a span of 12 bases. CDR3 in amino acids: CASSSDDRQPQHF. The CDR3 DNA reads as TGTGCCAGCTCATCCGATGACAGGCAGCCCCAGCATTTT.

CDR3 nucleotide sequence: TGTGCCAGCAGCATTTCGACAGTCCAAGTAATAAACACCGGGGAGCTGTTTTTT. Its protein product is CASSISTVQVINTGELFF. This chain links TRBV9 with TRBJ2-2; a weak D match, TRBD1 (5 bases). This CDR3 has 18 residues. Deletions cut 4 bases from V and 2 bases from J, with 21 bases between. CDR1 SGDLS and CDR2 YYNGEE come from the germline V gene.

This clone has only a few counts. The chain is built from TRBV6-1 and TRBJ1-2; D uncertain. The CDR3 totals 13 residues. Trimming removed 2 bases from V and 4 bases from J, with 8 bases in between. CDR1 and CDR2 (germline): MNHNS, SASEGT. The CDR3 region has the DNA TGTGCCAGCAGTGAAAGTGTCGGCTATGGCTACACCTTC. Its translation is CASSESVGYGYTF.

The gene calls are TRBV5-6 and TRBJ2-2, with TRBD2 matching over 8 bases. The CDR3 loop spans 17 amino acids. Trimming took 2 bases from V and 1 from J; bases not matched to a gene: 7. Germline loops: CDR1 SGHDT, CDR2 YYEEEE. CDR3 in DNA: TGTGCCAGCAGCTTTGAGGCTAGCGGGCGGAACACCGGGGAGCTGTTTTTT. Its protein is CASSFEASGRNTGELFF.

The chain carries TRBV5-1 and TRBJ2-1, with a tentative D call TRBD2 (7 bases). V was pared by 3 bases and J by 9 bases, with 19 bases between. The CDR3 length is 15 residues. The germline gives CDR1 SGHRS, CDR2 YFSETQ. This chain's CDR3 is CASSSKGGSGREQFF. As DNA, the CDR3 is TGCGCCAGCAGCTCCAAGGGGGGGTCTGGGCGTGAGCAGTTCTTC.

V and J are TRBV28 and TRBJ2-1, with D possibly being TRBD1 (6 bases). With 4 bases removed from V and 1 base from J, the gap between germline ends came to 17 bases. The CDR3 loop spans 17 amino acids. Germline V gene sequence: CDR1 MDHEN, CDR2 SYDVKM. The CDR3 bases are TGTGCCAGCAGTTCCCCTTTGACAGGCGCGTCCTACAATGAGCAGTTCTTC. Translated: CASSSPLTGASYNEQFF.

The chain uses TRBV7-9 and TRBJ1-1, with 7 bases fitting TRBD1. Germline values: CDR1 SEHNR, CDR2 FQNEAQ (reference sequence). This CDR3 contains 14 residues. Losses at the gene ends were 6 bases for V and 1 base for J; bases not matched to a gene: 5. As DNA, the CDR3 is TGTGCCAGCAGTCGCGGGACAGAGAACACTGAAGCTTTCTTT. This gives the protein CASSRGTENTEAFF.

The chain carries TRBV7-9 and TRBJ1-1; the match to TRBD1 covers 9 bases. Losses at the gene ends were 5 bases for V and 5 bases for J; bases not matched to a gene: 9. CDR1 is SEHNR and CDR2 is FQNEAQ in the germline V gene (reference sequence). There are 15 residues in the CDR3. CDR3 DNA sequence: TGTGCCAGCAGCGCCGGGACAGGGCGAAGTACTGAAGCTTTCTTT. Amino acids: CASSAGTGRSTEAFF.

The chain recombines TRBV5-4 with TRBJ1-2; 7 nucleotides line up with TRBD1. The V segment lost 0 bases and the J segment 6 bases; nucleotides outside the gene matches: 2. This CDR3 contains 13 residues. Per germline, CDR1 SGHNT and CDR2 YYREEE (reference sequence). CDR3 nucleotides: TGTGCCAGCAGCTTGGCCGGGACAGATGGCTACACCTTC. This translates into CASSLAGTDGYTF.

The chain has TRBV5-1 and TRBJ2-3, with TRBD2 matching 7 bases. CDR1 SGHRS and CDR2 YFSETQ come from the germline V gene. The V and J ends lost 0 bases and 4 bases, in that order; junction bases with no gene match: 2. The CDR3 extends over 14 amino acids. CDR3 amino acids: CASSLGGLADTQYF. CDR3 DNA: TGCGCCAGCAGCTTGGGTGGACTAGCAGATACGCAGTATTTT.

This chain joins TRBV6-5 and TRBJ1-1; D possibly corresponds to TRBD1 (5 bases). This CDR3 has 11 amino acids. Trimming took 6 bases from V and 5 from J, leaving 7 bases between them. Germline CDR1 and CDR2: MNHEY and SVGAGI. CDR3 amino acids: CASRRGTEAFF. The CDR3, as DNA: TGTGCCAGCAGAAGGGGAACTGAAGCTTTCTTT.

The sample holds one count of this clone. The CDR3 loop reads CASSPAFDDQGNTEAFF. The CDR3 region has the DNA TGTGCCAGCAGCCCAGCTTTCGATGATCAGGGGAACACTGAAGCTTTCTTT. V gene TRBV3-1 (or the pseudogene TRBV3-2) combines with J gene TRBJ1-1, with TRBD1 as a possible D gene (5 bases). Trimming pared 4 bases from V and 1 base from J, leaving 19 bases between. This CDR3 is built from 17 residues. Germline lookup yields CDR1 LGHDT and CDR2 YNNKEL (reference sequence).

The genes are TRBV29-1 and TRBJ2-2, with 12 bases fitting TRBD2. The ends lost 1 base at V and 7 bases at J; junction bases unmatched: 10. The CDR3 has 17 residues. Per the germline V gene, CDR1 is SQVTM and CDR2 is ANQGSEA. The CDR3 region is CSVEGGTSGGSFGELFF. CDR3 sequence (DNA): TGCAGCGTTGAAGGGGGAACTAGCGGGGGGAGTTTCGGGGAGCTGTTTTTT.

This chain connects TRBV24-1 to TRBJ2-2; TRBD1 aligns across 9 bases. V lost 10 bases and J lost 7; bases outside the gene matches: 3. The CDR3 has 12 amino acids. Germline V CDR1 and CDR2: KGHDR, SFDVKD. For the CDR3, the DNA is TGTGCCACGGGACAGGGTTACGGGGAGCTGTTTTTT. It codes for CATGQGYGELFF.

The chain is built from TRBV7-9 and TRBJ2-1, with no clear D. Germline CDR1 reads SEHNR; CDR2 reads FQNEAQ (reference sequence). Trimming took off 3 bases at V and 7 bases at J, with 7 bases between the two ends. There are 12 residues in the CDR3. The CDR3 bases are TGTGCCAGCAGCTTGTCATCAAATGAGCAGTTCTTC. Protein product: CASSLSSNEQFF. The full variable domain, its missing parts supplied by reference TRBV7-9 and TRBJ2-1, is DTGVSQNPRHKITKRGQNVTFRCDPISEHNRLYWYRQTLGQGPEFLTYFQNEAQLEKSRLLSDRFSAERPKGSFSTLEIQRTEQGDSAMYLCASSLSSNEQFFGPGTRLTVL.

V and J are TRBV6-6 and TRBJ1-1, with 7 bases identical to TRBD1. The CDR3 is 15 residues long. Germline-derived CDR1 and CDR2 are MNHNY and SVGAGI (reference sequence). V trimming: 5 bases; J trimming: 0 bases; junction bases outside the gene matches: 6. The CDR3, as DNA: TGTGCCAGCAGTAATCGACAGGGTCTGAACACTGAAGCTTTCTTT. Its translation: CASSNRQGLNTEAFF.

The rearrangement uses TRBV5-3 and TRBJ1-1; D is possibly TRBD1 (5 bases). TRBV5-3 falls under the ORF class, with uncertain function. Trimming left V 1 base short and J 5 bases short, with 12 bases between. There are 14 residues in the CDR3. CDR3 DNA: TGTGCCAGAAGCTTGAGTCCGGGGGGGACTGAAGCTTTCTTT. Amino acid sequence: CARSLSPGGTEAFF.

The V and J genes are TRBV18 and TRBJ2-1; TRBD1 matches at 7 bases. The CDR3 runs 14 residues. The germline CDR1 and CDR2 sequences are KGHSH and LQKENI. V gave up 0 bases and J gave up 14 bases; unmatched junction bases: 10. The CDR3 here is CASSPPPHSGTEFF. The CDR3 nucleotides read TGTGCCAGCTCACCACCTCCTCATTCGGGGACAGAGTTCTTC. Full variable domain (remainder filled in from reference TRBV18 and TRBJ2-1): NAGVMQNPRHLVRRRGQEARLRCSPMKGHSHVYWYRQLPEEGLKFMVYLQKENIIDESGMPKERFSAEFPKEGPSILRIQQVVRGDSAAYFCASSPPPHSGTEFFGPGTRLTVL.